A selection of T cell receptor beta chains follows, all from one sample in a study of shared T cell receptors in the human thymus. Here immunoSEQ multiplex PCR was the method, and the copy in TCRdb shows in-frame clones only, minus some. Of hundreds of thousands of clones listed, around 87% are singletons. Another study also made use of these data, one on human thymus T cells.

Sequenced input: thymocytes. Every receptor here comes from a boy under three years old with a congenital heart defect. Both conserved end residues are part of each CDR3. The D gene is left open where the match is weak. Not every row has a clone size; where given, it reads once, few, many or a size class.

clone_size	j_call	d_call	v_call	cdr3_aa	cdr3_nt
.	TRBJ1-1	TRBD1	TRBV19	CASSPGQGGTEAFF	TGTGCCAGTAGTCCCGGACAGGGGGGAACTGAAGCTTTCTTT
.	TRBJ2-7	.	TRBV6-5	CASRDSVYYEQYF	TGTGCCAGCAGGGACAGCGTCTATTACGAGCAGTACTTC
.	TRBJ2-7	.	TRBV28	CASSTDYSYEQYF	TGTGCCAGCAGTACAGACTATTCCTACGAGCAGTACTTC
.	TRBJ1-2	.	TRBV28	CASSGSLGGAGGYTF	TGTGCCAGCAGTGGGTCTTTAGGAGGCGCGGGTGGCTACACCTTC
once	TRBJ2-3	.	TRBV7-9	CASSLVGTSTDTQYF	TGTGCCAGCAGCTTAGTTGGCACAAGCACAGATACGCAGTATTTT
.	TRBJ1-4	.	TRBV6-5	CASSYTGQFNEKLFF	TGTGCCAGCAGTTACACCGGACAGTTTAATGAAAAACTGTTTTTT
.	TRBJ1-2	TRBD1	TRBV9	CASSHSGTALMYGYTF	TGTGCCAGCAGCCACAGTGGGACAGCCCTTATGTATGGCTACACCTTC
.	TRBJ1-6	.	TRBV27	CASSSSGGTNSPLHF	TGTGCCAGCAGCTCCTCGGGGGGGACTAATTCACCCCTCCACTTT
.	TRBJ2-7	.	TRBV6-1	CASSGGTKYEQYF	TGTGCCAGCAGTGGGGGCACTAAATACGAGCAGTACTTC
.	TRBJ1-1	TRBD1	TRBV18	CASSRRGLDTEAFF	TGTGCCAGCTCACGCAGGGGGCTAGACACTGAAGCTTTCTTT
once	TRBJ2-1	TRBD2	TRBV7-2	CASSLVLAGVHEQFF	TGTGCCAGCAGCTTAGTACTAGCGGGAGTCCATGAGCAGTTCTTC
.	TRBJ2-7	TRBD2	TRBV27	CASSYRTSGIFDEQYF	TGTGCCAGCAGTTACCGGACTAGCGGGATATTTGACGAGCAGTACTTC
.	TRBJ2-7	.	TRBV29-1	CSVHGRGGEQYF	TGCAGCGTCCACGGCAGGGGAGGGGAGCAGTACTTC